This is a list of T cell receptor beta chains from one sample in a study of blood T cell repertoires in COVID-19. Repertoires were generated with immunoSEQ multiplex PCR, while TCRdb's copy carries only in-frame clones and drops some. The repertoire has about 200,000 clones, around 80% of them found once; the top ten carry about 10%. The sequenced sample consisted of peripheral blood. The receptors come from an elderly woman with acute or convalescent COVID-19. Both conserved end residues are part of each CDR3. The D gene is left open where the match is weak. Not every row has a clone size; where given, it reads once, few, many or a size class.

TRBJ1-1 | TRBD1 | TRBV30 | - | TGTGCCTGGAGTGACCGGGACAGGGGGATCACTGAAGCTTTCTTT | CAWSDRDRGITEAFF
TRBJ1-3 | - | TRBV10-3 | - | TGTGCCATCAGCCCACAGGGCGACTCTGGAAACACCATATATTTT | CAISPQGDSGNTIYF
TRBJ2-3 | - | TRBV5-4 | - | TGTGCCAGCAGCTTGGGGCTCAACACAGATACGCAGTATTTT | CASSLGLNTDTQYF
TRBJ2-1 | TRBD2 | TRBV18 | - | TGTGCCAGCTCACCTACCGGACTAGTAAGTCCCCTGTCCTACAATGAGCAGTTCTTC | CASSPTGLVSPLSYNEQFF
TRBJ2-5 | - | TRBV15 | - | TGTGCCACCAGCAGAGATTGGGCAGTGGGAGAGACCCAGTACTTC | CATSRDWAVGETQYF
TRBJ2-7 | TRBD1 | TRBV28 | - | TGTGCCAGCAGTTCCCCCTCGGGACAGGGATACGAGCAGTACTTC | CASSSPSGQGYEQYF
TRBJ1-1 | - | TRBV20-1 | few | TGCAGTGCTAGTCTCGGGTTTTTCGTGAACACTGAAGCTTTCTTT | CSASLGFFVNTEAFF
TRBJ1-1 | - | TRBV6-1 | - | TGTGCCAGCAGTGAAGCGCGCGTGAACACTGAAGCTTTCTTT | CASSEARVNTEAFF
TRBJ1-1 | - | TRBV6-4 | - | TGTGCCAGCAGTGCAGGGGCAGGAAGCACTGAAGCTTTCTTT | CASSAGAGSTEAFF
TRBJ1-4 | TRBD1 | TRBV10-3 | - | TGTGCCACAAAAACAGGGGATGAAAAACTGTTTTTT | CATKTGDEKLFF
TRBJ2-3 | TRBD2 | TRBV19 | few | TGTGCCAGTAGTATTACTAGCGGGAGCTCAGATACGCAGTATTTT | CASSITSGSSDTQYF
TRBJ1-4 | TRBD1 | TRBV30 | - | TGTGCCTGGAGTGCAGGGGGGCGGGAAAAACTGTTTTTT | CAWSAGGREKLFF
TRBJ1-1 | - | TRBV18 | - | TGTGCCAGCTCCCCTATTGACATGAACACTGAAGCTTTCTTT | CASSPIDMNTEAFF
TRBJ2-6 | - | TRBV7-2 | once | TGTGCCAGCAGCTTAGCAGGGGCTGGGGCCAACGTCCTGACTTTC | CASSLAGAGANVLTF
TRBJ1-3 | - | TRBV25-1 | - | TGTGCCAGCTCGGACCGGGCCCAGGGGGGAAACACCATATATTTT | CASSDRAQGGNTIYF